A single sample gave rise to the 26 T cell receptor beta chains below, sequenced in a study of blood T cell repertoires in COVID-19. Assay: immunoSEQ multiplex PCR; the TCRdb copy retains only in-frame clones and omits some. The sample holds about 120,000 clones, around nine tenths seen once. Sequencing was performed on peripheral blood. Every receptor here comes from a woman at least 80 years old with acute or convalescent COVID-19.

The V call is TRBV28, the J call TRBJ1-1, with D uncertain. There are 15 residues in the CDR3. Per germline, CDR1 MDHEN and CDR2 SYDVKM. Trimming pared 6 bases from V and 4 bases from J, leaving 18 bases between. CDR3 sequence reads: CASRAREGGGTEAFF. The CDR3 coding sequence is TGTGCCAGCAGGGCGAGAGAGGGAGGAGGCACTGAAGCTTTCTTT.

J is TRBJ1-2 and V is TRBV5-1; weak D call: TRBD1 (6 bases). Germline CDR1 is SGHRS and CDR2 is YFSETQ. V lost 1 base and J lost 7, with 14 bases in between. This CDR3 comprises 14 residues. The CDR3 nucleotides are TGCGCCAGCAGCTTGTGGACACAGGGTTTTGGCTACACCTTC. It specifies CASSLWTQGFGYTF.

The rearrangement joins TRBV6-5 to TRBJ2-5; 9 nucleotides agree with TRBD2. The CDR3 is 11 residues long. Trimming at V came to 5 bases and at J to 13 bases, leaving 5 bases not matched to a gene. The germline CDR1 and CDR2 sequences are MNHEY and SVGAGI. The CDR3 is CASSNLAGTYF. The DNA for the CDR3 is TGTGCCAGCAGTAATCTAGCGGGGACGTACTTC.

This clone was seen a handful of times. The chain carries TRBV2 and TRBJ1-2; 9 nucleotides agree with TRBD1. J was trimmed by 6 bases and V by 1 base; bases with no gene match: 9. CDR3 length: 16 amino acids. Germline V lookup: CDR1 SNHLY, CDR2 FYNNEI. CDR3 sequence (DNA): TGTGCCAGCAGTGAAGGGGTCCTGGGGACAGGGAATGGCTACACCTTC. Translating it yields CASSEGVLGTGNGYTF.

The J gene is TRBJ1-6, the V gene TRBV7-2, with a weak D call TRBD1 (5 bases). This CDR3 spans 14 amino acids. Germline assignment: CDR1 SGHTA and CDR2 FQGNSA. Trimming left V 5 bases short and J 1 base short, with 6 bases between. In nucleotides, the CDR3 is TGTGCCAGCAGCGGACAATCCTATAATTCACCCCTCCACTTT. Translated: CASSGQSYNSPLHF.

Regarding this clone: Germline is not matched at one junction end, which may reflect a read error. The chain employs TRBV3-1 (or the pseudogene TRBV3-2) and TRBJ1-2; D remains ambiguous. Germline assignment: CDR1 LGHDT and CDR2 YNNKEL (reference sequence). This CDR3 spans 12 amino acids. The CDR3 loop reads CASSQDRGGIGF. The CDR3 DNA is TGTGCCAGCAGCCAAGATCGGGGAGGGATAGGGTTC.

The chain employs TRBV28 and TRBJ2-3; the D gene is possibly TRBD1 (5 bases). This CDR3 region has 14 residues. The germline CDR1 and CDR2 sequences are MDHEN and SYDVKM. The germline V and J ends were trimmed by 2 bases and 6 bases, with 12 bases remaining between them. The CDR3 nucleotides are TGTGCCAGCAGTTTAGGGCAGGGTTACGATACGCAGTATTTT. It codes for CASSLGQGYDTQYF.

In nucleotides, the CDR3 is TGTGCCAGCAGGACCGCGGGGGTGGATAATTCACCCCTCCACTTT. This encodes CASRTAGVDNSPLHF. The chain is built from TRBV6-5 and TRBJ1-6; TRBD1 is a possible D gene (5 bases). The CDR3 sequence is 15 residues long. Germline V lookup: CDR1 MNHEY, CDR2 SVGAGI. The V and J ends lost 6 bases and 5 bases respectively, with 14 bases between them.

The genes are TRBV7-9 and TRBJ1-5; weak D call: TRBD1 (5 bases). CDR3 length: 13 amino acids. The germline V and J ends were trimmed by 2 bases and 6 bases, with 8 bases remaining between them. CDR1 is SEHNR, CDR2 FQNEAQ, per germline (reference sequence). CDR3 coding DNA: TGTGCCAGCAGCTTACAGGGTGGTCAGCCCCAGCATTTT. Its translation: CASSLQGGQPQHF. Full variable domain (remainder filled in from reference TRBV7-9 and TRBJ1-5): DTGVSQNPRHKITKRGQNVTFRCDPISEHNRLYWYRQTLGQGPEFLTYFQNEAQLEKSRLLSDRFSAERPKGSFSTLEIQRTEQGDSAMYLCASSLQGGQPQHFGDGTRLSIL.

The rearrangement uses TRBV7-2 and TRBJ2-7; TRBD1 matches 9 bases. The CDR3 consists of 18 residues. V shed 4 bases, J shed 1 base, and the junction held 14 bases outside the gene matches. The germline CDR1 and CDR2 sequences are SGHTA and FQGNSA. The CDR3 DNA reads TGTGCCAGCAGCTCCCCACAACTAGGGGGGACAGGGTCCTACGAGCAGTACTTC. Residues: CASSSPQLGGTGSYEQYF. The full variable domain, in which reference TRBV7-2 and TRBJ2-7 provide the parts outside the CDR3, is GAGVSQSPSNKVTEKGKDVELRCDPISGHTALYWYRQSLGQGLEFLIYFQGNSAPDKSGLPSDRFSAERTGGSVSTLTIQRTQQEDSAVYLCASSSPQLGGTGSYEQYFGPGTRLTVT.

The V call is TRBV5-4, the J call TRBJ2-6; D gene uncertain. The CDR3 spans 14 residues. Germline CDR1 reads SGHNT; CDR2 reads YYREEE (reference sequence). V was clipped by 4 bases and J by 1 base, with 6 bases between them. In DNA form, the CDR3 reads TGTGCCAGCAGCCCAGATTCTGGGGCCAACGTCCTGACTTTC. It specifies CASSPDSGANVLTF.

The chain joins TRBV29-1 to TRBJ1-1; D is perhaps TRBD1 (6 bases). Trimming left V 6 bases short and J 0 bases short, with 8 bases between. CDR3 length: 12 amino acids. CDR1 is SQVTM and CDR2 is ANQGSEA in the germline V gene. CDR3 coding DNA: TGCAGCGTACGACAGGTGAACACTGAAGCTTTCTTT. Translated: CSVRQVNTEAFF.

The rearrangement uses TRBV3-1 (or the pseudogene TRBV3-2) and TRBJ2-2, with D unresolved. Trimming removed 4 bases from V and 4 bases from J, with 13 bases in between. The length of the CDR3 is 15 residues. Germline V gives CDR1 LGHDT, CDR2 YNNKEL (reference sequence). The DNA of the CDR3 is TGTGCCAGCAGCCTGCGAATGACGGGCACCGGGGAGCTGTTTTTT. Protein sequence: CASSLRMTGTGELFF.

The chain joins TRBV19 to TRBJ1-5; 12 bases map to TRBD1. The CDR3 contains 17 residues. Germline loops: CDR1 LNHDA, CDR2 SQIVND (reference sequence). Losses at the gene ends were 9 bases for V and 0 bases for J; bases not matched to a gene: 9. The CDR3 bases are TGTGCCAGCAAAAGGGACAGGGGGCAAAATAGCAATCAGCCCCAGCATTTT. Translated: CASKRDRGQNSNQPQHF.

The genes are TRBV29-1 and TRBJ2-4; TRBD2 matches at 12 bases. There are 15 residues in the CDR3. With 4 bases clipped from V and 1 base from J, the junction kept 2 bases outside the gene matches. Germline CDR1 reads SQVTM; CDR2 reads ANQGSEA. CDR3 sequence (DNA): TGCAGCGTTGCCGGGACTAGCGGGGCCAAAAACATTCAGTACTTC. Protein: CSVAGTSGAKNIQYF. The variable domain in full, completed from reference TRBV29-1 and TRBJ2-4, reads SAVISQKPSRDICQRGTSLTIQCQVDSQVTMMFWYRQQPGQSLTLIATANQGSEATYESGFVIDKFPISRPNLTFSTLTVSNMSPEDSSIYLCSVAGTSGAKNIQYFGAGTRLSVL.

CDR3 DNA: TGTGCCATCAGTGAGGACAGAAACTATGGCTACACCTTC. Residues: CAISEDRNYGYTF. This sequence joins TRBV10-3 and TRBJ1-2; the D gene is possibly TRBD1 (5 bases). This CDR3 has 13 amino acids. The V and J ends lost 2 bases and 2 bases respectively, with 6 bases between them. Germline values: CDR1 ENHRY, CDR2 SYGVKD.

The chain employs TRBV28 and TRBJ2-3; 13 nucleotides align to TRBD2. CDR1 is MDHEN and CDR2 is SYDVKM in the germline V gene. The CDR3 totals 17 residues. J was trimmed by 3 bases and V by 4 bases; bases with no gene match: 7. The CDR3 region is CASSSRTSGRATDTQYF. CDR3 in DNA: TGTGCCAGCAGTTCCAGAACTAGCGGGAGGGCAACAGATACGCAGTATTTT. Together with reference TRBV28 and TRBJ2-3, the CDR3 gives the full variable domain: DVKVTQSSRYLVKRTGEKVFLECVQDMDHENMFWYRQDPGLGLRLIYFSYDVKMKEKGDIPEGYSVSREKKERFSLILESASTNQTSMYLCASSSRTSGRATDTQYFGPGTRLTVL.

The chain is built from TRBV5-5 and TRBJ1-4; no clear D. V lost 0 bases and J lost 3, with 6 bases in between. Germline loops: CDR1 SGHKS, CDR2 YYEKEE (reference sequence). This CDR3 comprises 14 residues. The CDR3 DNA sequence: TGTGCCAGCAGCTTGGCGGGATCTAATGAAAAACTGTTTTTT. It translates to CASSLAGSNEKLFF.

This chain joins TRBV7-3 and TRBJ2-4, with D possibly being TRBD2 (5 bases). V was pared by 0 bases and J by 8 bases, with 14 bases between. Germline V lookup: CDR1 SGHTA, CDR2 FQGTGA. This CDR3 spans 15 amino acids. The CDR3 loop reads CASSLTLGRGDIQYF. The CDR3 DNA follows: TGTGCCAGCAGCTTAACATTGGGGAGAGGTGACATTCAGTACTTC.

Details on this clone: Other DNA sequences from this sample encode an identical CDR3 as well. The chain combines TRBV7-9 with TRBJ1-1; 8 bases line up with TRBD1. The trim removed 3 bases at V and 3 bases at J, leaving 6 bases unmatched. Germline lookup yields CDR1 SEHNR and CDR2 FQNEAQ (reference sequence). The CDR3 has 15 amino acids. This chain's CDR3 is CASSFRRGPDTEAFF. In nucleotides, the CDR3 is TGTGCCAGCAGCTTCCGCAGGGGGCCTGACACTGAAGCTTTCTTT.

This clone was seen a few times. The rearrangement joins TRBV2 to TRBJ2-7; D may be TRBD2 (6 bases). The V gene lost 7 bases and the J gene lost 0 bases, with 13 bases spanning the gap. The CDR3 is 14 residues long. Germline V CDR1 and CDR2: SNHLY, FYNNEI. The CDR3 loop reads CASTRGSNSYEQYF. DNA for the CDR3: TGTGCCAGCACCCGGGGGAGTAACTCCTACGAGCAGTACTTC.

This chain joins TRBV6-5 and TRBJ1-2; 10 bases are shared with TRBD1. Trimming at V came to 6 bases and at J to 8 bases, leaving 6 bases not matched to a gene. Per germline, CDR1 MNHEY and CDR2 SVGAGI. The CDR3 runs 13 residues. The CDR3 sequence: CASRPDRGQGYTF. In DNA form, the CDR3 reads TGTGCCAGCAGGCCCGACAGGGGGCAAGGCTACACCTTC.

The chain combines TRBV10-3 with TRBJ2-2; D is perhaps TRBD1 (5 bases). From germline, CDR1 is ENHRY and CDR2 SYGVKD. V was trimmed by 4 bases and J by 3 bases, leaving 9 bases between them. The CDR3 length is 14 residues. In DNA form, the CDR3 reads TGTGCCATCAGTGTCCTACAGGACACCGGGGAGCTGTTTTTT. Protein sequence: CAISVLQDTGELFF.

About this clone: Other nucleotide sequences in the sample specify the same CDR3. The chain recombines TRBV18 with TRBJ1-1; possible D gene TRBD1, 5 bases. Trimming shortened V by 2 bases and J by 1 base, and 8 bases separated the two germline ends. Per germline, CDR1 KGHSH and CDR2 LQKENI. The CDR3 is 14 amino acids. The CDR3 here is CASSPGTGNTEAFF. For the CDR3, the DNA is TGTGCCAGCTCACCAGGGACTGGGAACACTGAAGCTTTCTTT. Full variable domain (rest looked up from reference TRBV18 and TRBJ1-1): NAGVMQNPRHLVRRRGQEARLRCSPMKGHSHVYWYRQLPEEGLKFMVYLQKENIIDESGMPKERFSAEFPKEGPSILRIQQVVRGDSAAYFCASSPGTGNTEAFFGQGTRLTVV.

The chain is built from TRBV5-1 and TRBJ2-1, with D maybe TRBD2 (5 bases). Germline CDR1 SGHRS, CDR2 YFSETQ. This CDR3 is built from 15 residues. Trimming pared 0 bases from V and 4 bases from J, leaving 11 bases between. The CDR3: CASSLEAAGYNEQFF. CDR3 nucleotides: TGCGCCAGCAGCTTGGAGGCGGCGGGTTACAATGAGCAGTTCTTC.

The chain recombines TRBV24-1 with TRBJ2-3; 10 bases align to TRBD1. V gave up 4 bases and J gave up 4 bases; unmatched junction bases: 4. This CDR3 is built from 15 residues. Germline V gene sequence: CDR1 KGHDR, CDR2 SFDVKD. The CDR3 nucleotides are TGTGCCACCAGTGACGGGACAGGGGCTGCAGATACGCAGTATTTT. Translation gives CATSDGTGAADTQYF.